This T cell receptor (beta chain) was obtained from a study of OX40 agonist ivuxolimab in advanced cancers. The V gene's germline CDR1 is SGHRS and CDR2 YFSETQ. Deletions cut 5 bases from V and 4 bases from J, with 24 bases between. This CDR3 region has 17 residues. The data were produced by immunoSEQ multiplex PCR, yet TCRdb's version contains in-frame clones alone and is incomplete. The data hold tens of thousands of clones, with 80% to 90% observed a single time. Whole-study findings and limits: Expanded clones belonging to CD8+ T cells outnumbered, on average, those of CD4+. The authors did not determine the antigen specificity of the expanded peripheral T cells.

Points on this clone: Its antigen is not identified.

The chain is built from TRBV5-1 and TRBJ1-2, with unresolved D. This receptor was identified in an adult with an advanced solid tumor such as melanoma, head and neck, liver or kidney cancer. The sample consisted of CD4+ or CD8+ T cells sorted from blood, taken in a trial of the OX40 agonist ivuxolimab. CDR3 bases: TGCGCCAGCAGTTCGACTAAGCAGGAGGACGGTCCCTATGGCTACACCTTC. It translates to CASSSTKQEDGPYGYTF.